The rows below give T cell receptor beta chains drawn from one sample of a study of shared clonotypes between healthy human individuals. Generated by immunoSEQ multiplex PCR, the TCRdb table keeps only in-frame clones and is missing some. This repertoire shows more than 550,000 clones, about 91% found once; its top ten account for roughly 24%. Sample: naive CD8+ T cells sorted from blood. The receptors derive from a man aged 30-40 years in good health. CDR3s include the opening cysteine and the closing phenylalanine or tryptophan. The D gene is left open where the match is weak. The size entry is marked missing in some rows and otherwise reads once, few, many or a size class.

>TRBJ1-3|-|TRBV2|-
CASLKRGSSGNTIYF
TGTGCCAGCTTAAAACGGGGGAGCTCTGGAAACACCATATATTTT
>TRBJ2-7|TRBD2|TRBV7-9|-
CASSLGLAGIEGYEQYF
TGTGCCAGCAGCTTAGGGTTAGCGGGCATAGAGGGCTACGAGCAGTACTTC
>TRBJ2-5|TRBD2|TRBV5-1|-
CASSPGLAGVRQETQYF
TGCGCCAGCAGCCCGGGACTAGCGGGAGTTCGCCAAGAGACCCAGTACTTC
>TRBJ2-1|TRBD2|TRBV4-1|-
CASSHASRVGLAGAPTNEQFF
TGCGCCAGCAGCCACGCCTCCCGGGTGGGACTAGCGGGAGCCCCCACGAATGAGCAGTTCTTC
>TRBJ2-1|-|TRBV27|-
CASSPGTGPYNEQFF
TGTGCCAGCAGCCCCGGGACGGGTCCCTACAATGAGCAGTTCTTC
>TRBJ2-1|TRBD2|TRBV7-9|-
CASSWTSGRANEQFF
TGTGCCAGCAGCTGGACTAGCGGGAGGGCCAATGAGCAGTTCTTC
>TRBJ2-3|TRBD2|TRBV9|-
CASSVPLAGVLDTQYF
TGTGCCAGCAGCGTACCCCTAGCGGGAGTTTTAGATACGCAGTATTTT
>TRBJ2-3|TRBD2|TRBV6-1|-
CASSEGGSGSLMDLWADTQYF
TGTGCCAGCAGTGAAGGCGGTAGCGGGAGTCTAATGGACTTGTGGGCAGATACGCAGTATTTT
>TRBJ2-7|-|TRBV14|once
CASSQVGFSSEQYF
TGTGCCAGCAGCCAAGTCGGGTTTTCGAGCGAGCAGTACTTC
>TRBJ2-1|TRBD2|TRBV27|-
CASSPSTSGRANEQFF
TGTGCCAGCAGTCCCTCGACTAGCGGGAGGGCCAATGAGCAGTTCTTC
>TRBJ2-7|-|TRBV14|-
CASSQANFYSYEQYF
TGTGCCAGCAGCCAAGCTAACTTCTACTCCTACGAGCAGTACTTC
>TRBJ1-2|-|TRBV25-1|-
CASSPGHIYGYTF
TGTGCCAGCAGCCCGGGACACATCTATGGCTACACCTTC
>TRBJ1-2|-|TRBV7-9|-
CASSLGAGNGDYGYTF
TGTGCCAGCAGCTTAGGGGCTGGGAATGGGGACTATGGCTACACCTTC
>TRBJ2-3|-|TRBV5-1|-
CASSFYGSDTDTQYF
TGCGCCAGCAGCTTTTATGGCAGTGACACAGATACGCAGTATTTT
>TRBJ2-1|-|TRBV27|-
CASSVRDRYNEQFF
TGTGCCAGCTCTGTGCGGGATAGATACAATGAGCAGTTCTTC
>TRBJ2-7|TRBD1|TRBV19|-
CASSHTGQGAYEQYF
TGTGCCAGTAGCCATACAGGACAGGGTGCCTACGAGCAGTACTTC
>TRBJ2-2|-|TRBV29-1|-
CSVELRGEANTGELFF
TGCAGCGTTGAACTTAGGGGGGAAGCGAACACCGGGGAGCTGTTTTTT
>TRBJ2-7|-|TRBV6-1|-
CATKREYSDEQYF
TGTGCCACCAAAAGGGAGTACTCCGACGAGCAGTACTTC
>TRBJ2-7|-|TRBV28|-
CASSRTSGTPFYEQYF
TGTGCCAGCAGCCGAACGAGCGGGACACCATTTTACGAGCAGTACTTC
>TRBJ2-5|-|TRBV2|once
CASSEVGQTRGQYF
TGTGCCAGCAGTGAAGTCGGACAGACCAGGGGCCAGTACTTC
>TRBJ2-7|-|TRBV7-9|-
CASSTVRSYEQYF
TGTGCCAGCAGCACCGTGAGGTCCTACGAGCAGTACTTC
>TRBJ2-3|-|TRBV7-9|-
CASSTPQQDTQYF
TGTGCCAGCAGCACACCCCAACAAGATACGCAGTATTTT
>TRBJ2-1|TRBD1|TRBV19|-
CASSIRDSYEQFF
TGTGCCAGTAGTATACGGGACAGTTATGAGCAGTTCTTC
>TRBJ2-5|TRBD2|TRBV7-8|-
CASSPTLTSIRETQYF
TGTGCCAGCAGCCCTACCTTGACTAGCATCAGGGAGACCCAGTACTTC
>TRBJ2-3|-|TRBV9|-
CASSVMGSRTDTQYF
TGTGCCAGCAGCGTAATGGGCTCCCGAACAGATACGCAGTATTTT
>TRBJ2-7|-|TRBV27|-
CASSLSGSTYEQYF
TGTGCCAGCAGTTTATCTGGCTCTACCTACGAGCAGTACTTC
>TRBJ1-5|TRBD1|TRBV15|-
CATSRDRDREPNQPQHF
TGTGCCACCAGCAGAGATAGAGACAGGGAACCCAATCAGCCCCAGCATTTT
>TRBJ1-2|TRBD1|TRBV27|-
CASSLLGSATGGYGYTF
TGTGCCAGCAGTTTATTAGGGTCGGCGACAGGGGGCTATGGCTACACCTTC
>TRBJ2-3|TRBD2|TRBV7-9|-
CASSHPLAPDTQYF
TGTGCCAGCAGCCACCCACTAGCGCCAGATACGCAGTATTTT
>TRBJ2-3|-|TRBV9|-
CASSAAENTQYF
TGTGCCAGCAGCGCCGCTGAGAATACGCAGTATTTT
>TRBJ2-5|TRBD2|TRBV7-8|-
CASSPSASGQETQYF
TGTGCCAGCAGCCCCTCGGCTAGCGGACAAGAGACCCAGTACTTC
>TRBJ2-3|-|TRBV27|once
CASTPWGTDTQYF
TGTGCCAGCACCCCGTGGGGCACAGATACGCAGTATTTT
>TRBJ2-1|-|TRBV5-8|-
CASSLAARDNEQFF
TGTGCCAGCAGCTTGGCCGCCAGAGACAATGAGCAGTTCTTC
>TRBJ1-1|-|TRBV29-1|-
CSVRARGARNTEAFF
TGCAGCGTGAGAGCACGAGGGGCGCGGAACACTGAAGCTTTCTTT
>TRBJ2-5|TRBD1|TRBV6-1|-
CASREGQASQETQYF
TGTGCCAGCAGGGAGGGACAGGCTAGCCAAGAGACCCAGTACTTC
>TRBJ2-7|TRBD1|TRBV4-1|-
CASSQAGQGGYEQYF
TGCGCCAGCAGCCAAGCGGGACAGGGAGGCTACGAGCAGTACTTC
>TRBJ1-1|-|TRBV5-1|once
CASSLTGLNTEAFF
TGCGCCAGCAGCTTGACAGGGCTTAACACTGAAGCTTTCTTT
>TRBJ2-3|-|TRBV29-1|-
CSVERSAGDTQYF
TGCAGCGTTGAACGGTCCGCGGGAGATACGCAGTATTTT
>TRBJ2-1|TRBD2|TRBV10-1|-
CASSDPRNSGSRNEQFF
TGCGCCAGCAGTGACCCTCGTAATAGCGGGAGTCGCAATGAGCAGTTCTTC
>TRBJ2-2|-|TRBV2|-
CASVWGSGELFF
TGTGCCAGCGTGTGGGGCAGCGGGGAGCTGTTTTTT